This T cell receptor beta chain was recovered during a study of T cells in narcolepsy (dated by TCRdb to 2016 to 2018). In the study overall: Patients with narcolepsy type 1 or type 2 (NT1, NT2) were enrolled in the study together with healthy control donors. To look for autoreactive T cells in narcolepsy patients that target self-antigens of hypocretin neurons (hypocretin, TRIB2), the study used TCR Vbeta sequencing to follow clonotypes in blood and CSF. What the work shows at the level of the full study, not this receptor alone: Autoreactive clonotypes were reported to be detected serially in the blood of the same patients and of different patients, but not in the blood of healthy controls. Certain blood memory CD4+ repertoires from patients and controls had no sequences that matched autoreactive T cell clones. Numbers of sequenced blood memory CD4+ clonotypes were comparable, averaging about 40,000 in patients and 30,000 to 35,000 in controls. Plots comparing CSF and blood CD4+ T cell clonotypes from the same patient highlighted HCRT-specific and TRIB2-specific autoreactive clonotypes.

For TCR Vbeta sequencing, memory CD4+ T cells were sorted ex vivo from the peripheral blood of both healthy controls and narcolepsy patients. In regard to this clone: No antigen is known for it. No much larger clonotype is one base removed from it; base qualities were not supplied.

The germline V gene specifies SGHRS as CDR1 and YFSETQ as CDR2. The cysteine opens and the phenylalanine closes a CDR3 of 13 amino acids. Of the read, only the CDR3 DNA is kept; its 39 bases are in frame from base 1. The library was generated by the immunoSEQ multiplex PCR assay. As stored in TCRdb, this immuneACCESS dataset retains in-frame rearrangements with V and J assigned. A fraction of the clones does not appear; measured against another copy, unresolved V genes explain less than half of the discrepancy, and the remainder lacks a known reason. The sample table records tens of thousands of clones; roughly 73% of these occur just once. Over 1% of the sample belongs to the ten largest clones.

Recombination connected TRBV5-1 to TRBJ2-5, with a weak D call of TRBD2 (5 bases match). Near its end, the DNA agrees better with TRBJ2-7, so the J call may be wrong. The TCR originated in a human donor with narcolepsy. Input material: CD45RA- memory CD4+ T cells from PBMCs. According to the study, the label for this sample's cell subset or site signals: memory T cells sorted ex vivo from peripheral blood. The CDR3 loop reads CASSLAERGEQYF. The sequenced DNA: TGCGCCAGCAGCTTGGCCGAACGGGGCGAGCAGTACTTC.